Presented here are 19 T cell receptor beta chains from one specimen sequenced in a study of blood T cell repertoires in COVID-19. Data came from immunoSEQ multiplex PCR; TCRdb stores just in-frame clones and leaves some out. The sample lists 250,000 or so clones, around four fifths seen once, with approximately 4% in the top ten. Sequences were obtained from peripheral blood. The source of these receptors is a man in his sixties with acute or convalescent COVID-19.

This chain connects TRBV6-6 to TRBJ1-6, with D uncertain. V gave up 7 bases and J gave up 7 bases, with 17 bases separating them. In germline, CDR1 is MNHNY, CDR2 SVGAGI (reference sequence). The CDR3 sequence is 15 residues long. In DNA form, the CDR3 reads TGTGCCAGCACCCCACGCGGGGATGAAAATTCACCCCTCCACTTT. Translating it yields CASTPRGDENSPLHF.

The V and J genes are TRBV6-5 and TRBJ1-6; D is undetermined. Germline loops: CDR1 MNHEY, CDR2 SVGAGI. This CDR3 contains 15 residues. V was pared by 5 bases and J by 5 bases, with 13 bases between. This chain's CDR3 is CASSTRSWDNSPLHF. CDR3 sequence (DNA): TGTGCCAGCAGTACGAGGTCCTGGGATAATTCACCCCTCCACTTT.

The chain employs TRBV12-3 or TRBV12-4 and TRBJ1-2; D not resolved. This CDR3 is 12 amino acids long. V was clipped by 5 bases and J by 0 bases, with 4 bases between them. CDR3 in DNA: TGTGCCAGCAGTCTAACTAACTATGGCTACACCTTC. Protein sequence: CASSLTNYGYTF.

The chain uses TRBV4-3 and TRBJ2-1; D gene unclear. Between the trimmed V and J ends, which lost 0 bases and 0 bases, there was a span of 6 bases. The CDR3 has 15 residues. CDR1 is LGHNA, CDR2 YSLEER, per germline. CDR3 amino acids: CASSQEAASYNEQFF. CDR3 DNA: TGCGCCAGCAGCCAAGAGGCCGCCTCCTACAATGAGCAGTTCTTC.

The chain is built from TRBV14 and TRBJ1-1; D not certain. Germline-derived CDR1 and CDR2 are SGHDN and FVKESK. The CDR3 runs to 15 residues. Trimming stripped 1 base from V and 7 bases from J, with 16 bases between. CDR3 protein: CASSQGSREGFEAFF. The CDR3 bases are TGTGCCAGCAGCCAAGGTAGTAGAGAGGGTTTTGAAGCTTTCTTT.

This clone appeared a few times. The chain uses TRBV9 and TRBJ2-3; 16 bases map to TRBD2. CDR1 SGDLS and CDR2 YYNGEE come from the germline V gene. The CDR3 extends over 20 amino acids. V lost 0 bases to trimming and J lost 0 bases; unmatched junction nucleotides: 7. The CDR3 spells CASSVGLGLAGGPSTDTQYF. The CDR3 coding sequence is TGTGCCAGCAGCGTAGGGTTGGGACTAGCGGGAGGGCCTAGCACAGATACGCAGTATTTT. Filled out from reference TRBV9 and TRBJ2-3, the complete variable domain reads DSGVTQTPKHLITATGQRVTLRCSPRSGDLSVYWYQQSLDQGLQFLIQYYNGEERAKGNILERFSAQQFPDLHSELNLSSLELGDSALYFCASSVGLGLAGGPSTDTQYFGPGTRLTVL.

The CDR3 protein is CASSGNGQGNTEAFF. The CDR3 region has the DNA TGCGCCAGCAGCGGAAACGGACAGGGGAACACTGAAGCTTTCTTT. V usage is TRBV5-1 and J usage is TRBJ1-1, with TRBD1 identical over 8 bases. Germline values: CDR1 SGHRS, CDR2 YFSETQ. J was trimmed by 1 base and V by 4 bases; bases with no gene match: 6. The CDR3 runs to 15 residues.

Only a few counts were recorded for this clone. The V and J genes are TRBV5-6 and TRBJ1-3; possibly TRBD1 for D (6 bases). V lost 3 bases and J lost 0, with 10 bases in between. The germline CDR1 and CDR2 sequences are SGHDT and YYEEEE. This CDR3 comprises 15 residues. The CDR3 reads CASSYRTASGNTIYF. The DNA for the CDR3 is TGTGCCAGCAGCTACCGGACAGCCTCTGGAAACACCATATATTTT.

The genes are TRBV7-3 and TRBJ1-1, with D perhaps matching TRBD1 (6 bases). The CDR3 loop spans 14 amino acids. Germline V gene sequence: CDR1 SGHTA, CDR2 FQGTGA. Deletions cut 4 bases from V and 3 bases from J, with 12 bases between. Written as DNA, the CDR3 is TGTGCCAGCAGCTCAGGGGCTGGGTACACTGAAGCTTTCTTT. Translating gives CASSSGAGYTEAFF.

The gene calls are TRBV19 and TRBJ2-7; perhaps TRBD1 as D (6 bases). Germline CDR1 LNHDA, CDR2 SQIVND (reference sequence). The CDR3 totals 15 residues. Trimming pared 6 bases from V and 0 bases from J, leaving 15 bases between. CDR3 sequence reads: CASSWDHRASYEQYF. For the CDR3, the DNA is TGTGCCAGTAGCTGGGACCACAGGGCCTCCTACGAGCAGTACTTC.

J is TRBJ1-1 and V is TRBV7-9; 8 positions agree with TRBD1. This CDR3 is 12 amino acids long. The V gene end was trimmed by 3 bases and the J gene end by 7 bases; junction bases not matched to a gene: 1. CDR1 SEHNR and CDR2 FQNEAQ come from the germline V gene (reference sequence). DNA for the CDR3: TGTGCCAGCAGCTTCGGACAGGGTGAAGCTTTCTTT. Protein: CASSFGQGEAFF.

The rearrangement joins TRBV12-3 or TRBV12-4 to TRBJ2-7, with D maybe TRBD1 (6 bases). CDR3 length: 13 amino acids. Trimming took 4 bases from V and 6 from J, leaving 13 bases between them. The CDR3: CASSSAGAGEQYF. CDR3 sequence (DNA): TGTGCCAGCAGTTCAGCAGGGGCAGGCGAGCAGTACTTC.

V gene TRBV18 combines with J gene TRBJ2-7; no firm D call. Germline CDR1 is KGHSH and CDR2 is LQKENI. This CDR3 contains 12 residues. The V end lost 5 bases, the J end lost 1 base, and 6 bases lay between the germline ends. CDR3 loop: CASSADSYEQYF. Here the CDR3 DNA reads TGTGCCAGCTCAGCGGATTCCTACGAGCAGTACTTC.

The chain links TRBV3-1 (or the pseudogene TRBV3-2) to TRBJ1-2; 8 bases map to TRBD1. CDR1 is LGHDT and CDR2 is YNNKEL in the germline V gene (reference sequence). The CDR3 has 12 amino acids. V lost 3 bases and J lost 8; bases outside the gene matches: 2. CDR3 sequence: CASSHGQGGYTF. CDR3 nucleotide sequence: TGTGCCAGCAGCCACGGACAGGGCGGCTACACCTTC.

The gene calls are TRBV7-9 and TRBJ2-7; 9 bases are a match to TRBD2. This CDR3 comprises 14 residues. Germline trimming cut 8 bases from V and 2 bases from J; bases unmatched to any gene: 7. In germline, CDR1 is SEHNR, CDR2 FQNEAQ (reference sequence). The CDR3 region has the DNA TGTGCCAGCTCTAGGACTAGCGAGACCTACGAGCAGTACTTC. As protein: CASSRTSETYEQYF.

The V gene is TRBV2, the J gene TRBJ2-1; 9 nucleotides match TRBD2. The ends lost 5 bases at V and 9 bases at J; junction bases unmatched: 8. Per germline, CDR1 SNHLY and CDR2 FYNNEI. The CDR3 consists of 14 residues. CDR3 bases: TGTGCCAGCAGTTCGGGACTAGCCTTGGGTGAGCAGTTCTTC. It is translated as CASSSGLALGEQFF. The whole variable domain, remainder taken from reference TRBV2 and TRBJ2-1, is EPEVTQTPSHQVTQMGQEVILRCVPISNHLYFYWYRQILGQKVEFLVSFYNNEISEKSEIFDDQFSVERPDGSNFTLKIRSTKLEDSAMYFCASSSGLALGEQFFGPGTRLTVL.

The chain employs TRBV7-3 and TRBJ2-1; TRBD2 aligns across 7 bases. The J segment lost 5 bases and the V segment lost 4 bases, leaving 14 bases of the junction unmatched. Germline V gene sequence: CDR1 SGHTA, CDR2 FQGTGA. The CDR3 is made up of 17 amino acids. Here the CDR3 reads CASSSMRRASGNNEQFF. The DNA of the CDR3 is TGTGCCAGCAGCTCGATGCGTCGGGCTAGCGGAAACAATGAGCAGTTCTTC.

Concerning this clone itself: One end of the junction fails to match germline, which may point to a read error. V usage is TRBV4-2 and J usage is TRBJ1-1; tentative D call: TRBD1 (6 bases). Looked up from germline, CDR1 is LGHNA and CDR2 is YNFKEQ. The CDR3 sequence is 15 residues long. CDR3 DNA: TGTGCCAGCGGCCAGTATGTGACAGGATCCACTGAAGCTTTCTTT. Its translation: CASGQYVTGSTEAFF.

The V call is TRBV14, the J call TRBJ2-1; TRBD2 aligns across 9 bases. In germline, CDR1 is SGHDN, CDR2 FVKESK. V lost 3 bases to trimming and J lost 4 bases; unmatched junction nucleotides: 19. This CDR3 spans 20 amino acids. Here the CDR3 reads CASSHPVLPSGILAYNEQFF. The CDR3 region has the DNA TGTGCCAGCAGCCACCCCGTATTGCCTAGCGGGATTTTAGCGTACAATGAGCAGTTCTTC.